The 12 T cell receptor beta chains presented below share a single source sample, sequenced in a study of T cell responses to AZD1222 COVID-19 vaccine. Assay used: immunoSEQ multiplex PCR; TCRdb lists only in-frame clones, some missing. This sample carries roughly 140,000 clones, 80% to 95% of them seen once, and the ten largest clones take about 3%. The sample was peripheral blood, taken on day 0 of MenACWY control vaccination. These receptors all stem from an adult in good health.

This sequence joins TRBV19 and TRBJ1-1; perhaps TRBD1 as D (6 bases). Germline V lookup: CDR1 LNHDA, CDR2 SQIVND (reference sequence). The V end lost 4 bases, the J end lost 11 bases, and 11 bases lay between the germline ends. The CDR3 runs to 11 residues. The CDR3 bases are TGTGCCAGTAGTACAGGGGCTGTCGCTTTCTTT. Encoded protein: CASSTGAVAFF.

This clone has only one observation. The chain joins TRBV30 to TRBJ1-1; no clear D gene. The CDR3 has 13 amino acids. Trimming shortened V by 2 bases and J by 2 bases, and 9 bases separated the two germline ends. The germline CDR1 and CDR2 sequences are GTSNPN and SVGIG (reference sequence). The DNA of the CDR3 is TGTGCCTGGAGTCGCCAAGGAAACACTGAAGCTTTCTTT. Translation gives CAWSRQGNTEAFF.

The chain combines TRBV28 with TRBJ2-7; no firm D call. Germline V gives CDR1 MDHEN, CDR2 SYDVKM. Between the trimmed V and J ends, which lost 0 bases and 0 bases, there was a span of 6 bases. The CDR3 consists of 14 residues. CDR3 amino acids: CASSLWTNSYEQYF. CDR3 bases: TGTGCCAGCAGTTTATGGACGAACTCCTACGAGCAGTACTTC.

The chain carries TRBV19 and TRBJ1-3; D is uncertain. Germline loops: CDR1 LNHDA, CDR2 SQIVND (reference sequence). With 9 bases removed from V and 4 bases from J, the gap between germline ends came to 16 bases. CDR3 length equals 14 residues. CDR3 coding DNA: TGTGCCAGCGCCCGAGCTTTAAGCGGAAACACCATATATTTT. Translation: CASARALSGNTIYF.

The chain joins TRBV2 to TRBJ1-6; TRBD1 might be the D (5 bases). The V end lost 8 bases, the J end lost 7 bases, and 12 bases lay between the germline ends. The CDR3 is 13 residues long. CDR1 and CDR2 (germline): SNHLY, FYNNEI. CDR3 residues: CASLFRENSPLHF. The CDR3 coding sequence is TGTGCCAGCTTGTTCAGGGAGAATTCACCCCTCCACTTT.

The chain joins TRBV5-4 to TRBJ2-7; D call uncertain. The CDR3 loop spans 13 amino acids. The ends were cut back, 2 bases at V and 3 bases at J, with 9 bases in the middle. Germline CDR1 SGHNT, CDR2 YYREEE (reference sequence). As DNA, the CDR3 is TGTGCCAGCAGCTTTCATACGGGCTACGAGCAGTACTTC. Translated: CASSFHTGYEQYF.

The rearrangement links TRBV28 to TRBJ1-2; 10 bases agree with TRBD1. The CDR3 is 13 residues long. Germline V gene lookup returns CDR1 MDHEN and CDR2 SYDVKM. Trimming took 2 bases from V and 8 from J; bases not matched to a gene: 2. The CDR3: CASSLGTGDGYTF. The CDR3, as DNA: TGTGCCAGCAGTTTAGGGACAGGGGACGGCTACACCTTC.

The chain couples TRBV7-3 to TRBJ2-2, with D perhaps given as TRBD1 or TRBD2 (6 bases each). Germline V gene lookup returns CDR1 SGHTA and CDR2 FQGTGA. The CDR3 spans 14 residues. The V gene lost 8 bases and the J gene lost 4 bases, with 14 bases spanning the gap. The CDR3 DNA follows: TGTGCCAGCGCGAGAGGGGGAGGCACCGGGGAGCTGTTTTTT. This sequence encodes CASARGGGTGELFF.

The gene calls are TRBV6-5 and TRBJ2-7; D is uncertain. Germline-derived CDR1 and CDR2 are MNHEY and SVGAGI. Between the trimmed V and J ends, which lost 7 bases and 0 bases, there was a span of 13 bases. The CDR3 consists of 14 residues. The CDR3 sequence: CASKKTRSSYEQYF. CDR3 bases: TGTGCCAGCAAAAAAACGCGGAGCTCCTACGAGCAGTACTTC.

The CDR3 nucleotides are TGCGCCAGCAGCTGGCGGGGGCGTCAGGCGGATGGCTACACCTTC. It codes for CASSWRGRQADGYTF. The rearrangement links TRBV5-1 to TRBJ1-2; a possible D gene is TRBD1 (6 bases). CDR1 is SGHRS and CDR2 is YFSETQ in the germline V gene. The CDR3 consists of 15 residues. V was clipped by 3 bases and J by 6 bases, with 18 bases between them. Based on the CDR3 plus reference TRBV5-1 and TRBJ1-2, the full variable domain is KAGVTQTPRYLIKTRGQQVTLSCSPISGHRSVSWYQQTPGQGLQFLFEYFSETQRNKGNFPGRFSGRQFSNSRSEMNVSTLELGDSALYLCASSWRGRQADGYTFGSGTRLTVV.

In DNA, the CDR3 is TGTGCCAGTAGTATGGGTCTAACAGAGACCCAGTACTTC. This encodes CASSMGLTETQYF. V and J are TRBV19 and TRBJ2-5; D remains unclear. V shed 3 bases and J shed 4 bases, with 9 bases lying between them. The CDR3 extends over 13 amino acids. Germline V gene sequence: CDR1 LNHDA, CDR2 SQIVND (reference sequence). The entire variable domain, with the rest obtained from reference TRBV19 and TRBJ2-5, is as follows: DGGITQSPKYLFRKEGQNVTLSCEQNLNHDAMYWYRQDPGQGLRLIYYSQIVNDFQKGDIAEGYSVSREKKESFPLTVTSAQKNPTAFYLCASSMGLTETQYFGPGTRLLVL.

This clone was detected only once. Other DNA variants within this sample encode the same CDR3. CDR3 sequence reads: CASSPDNYGYTF. The DNA for the CDR3 is TGTGCCAGCAGCCCAGATAACTATGGCTACACCTTC. The J gene is TRBJ1-2, the V gene TRBV7-8; D is ambiguous. The germline V gene encodes CDR1 SGHVS and CDR2 FQNEAQ. There are 12 residues in the CDR3. The V end was cut by 5 bases, the J end by 1 base, with 5 bases between.